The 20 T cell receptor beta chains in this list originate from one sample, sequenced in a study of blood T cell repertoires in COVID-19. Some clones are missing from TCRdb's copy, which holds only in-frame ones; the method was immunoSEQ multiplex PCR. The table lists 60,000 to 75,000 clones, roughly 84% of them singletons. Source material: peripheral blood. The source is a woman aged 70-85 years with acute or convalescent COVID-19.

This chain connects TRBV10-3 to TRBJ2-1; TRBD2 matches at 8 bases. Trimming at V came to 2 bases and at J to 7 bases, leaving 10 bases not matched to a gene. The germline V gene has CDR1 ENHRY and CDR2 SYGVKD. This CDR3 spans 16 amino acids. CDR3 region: CAISETGGGNINEQFF. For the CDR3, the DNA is TGTGCCATCAGTGAGACCGGCGGGGGGAATATAAATGAGCAGTTCTTC.

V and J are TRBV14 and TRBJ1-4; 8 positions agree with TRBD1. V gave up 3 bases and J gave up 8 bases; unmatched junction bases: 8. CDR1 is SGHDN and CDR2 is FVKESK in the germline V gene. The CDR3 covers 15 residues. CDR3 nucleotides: TGTGCCAGCAGCCACGGGGGACAGGACCTCGAAAAACTGTTTTTT. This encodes CASSHGGQDLEKLFF. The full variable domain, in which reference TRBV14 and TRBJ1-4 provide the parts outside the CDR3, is EAGVTQFPSHSVIEKGQTVTLRCDPISGHDNLYWYRRVMGKEIKFLLHFVKESKQDESGMPNNRFLAERTGGTYSTLKVQPAELEDSGVYFCASSHGGQDLEKLFFGSGTQLSVL.

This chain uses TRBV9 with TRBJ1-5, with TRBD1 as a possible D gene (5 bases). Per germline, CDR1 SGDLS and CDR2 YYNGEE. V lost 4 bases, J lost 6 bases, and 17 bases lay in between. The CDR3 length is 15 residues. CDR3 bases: TGTGCCAGCAGCAGCGGATCGGGGGGAGGTCAGCCCCAGCATTTT. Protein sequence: CASSSGSGGGQPQHF.

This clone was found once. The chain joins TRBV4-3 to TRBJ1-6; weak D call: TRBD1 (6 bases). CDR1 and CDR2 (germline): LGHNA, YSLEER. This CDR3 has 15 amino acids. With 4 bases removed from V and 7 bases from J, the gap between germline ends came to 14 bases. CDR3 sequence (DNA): TGCGCCAGCAGCCTCAGGTCTACAGGGAATTCACCCCTCCACTTT. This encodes CASSLRSTGNSPLHF.

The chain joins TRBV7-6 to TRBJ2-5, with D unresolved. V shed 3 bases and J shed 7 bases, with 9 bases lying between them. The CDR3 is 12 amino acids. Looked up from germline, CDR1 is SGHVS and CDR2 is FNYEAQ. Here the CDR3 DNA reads TGTGCCAGCAGCTTTGCCCACGGGACCCAGTACTTC. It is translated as CASSFAHGTQYF. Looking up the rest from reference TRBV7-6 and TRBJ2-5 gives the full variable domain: GAGVSQSPRYKVTKRGQDVALRCDPISGHVSLYWYRQALGQGPEFLTYFNYEAQQDKSGLPNDRFSAERPEGSISTLTIQRTEQRDSAMYRCASSFAHGTQYFGPGTRLLVL.

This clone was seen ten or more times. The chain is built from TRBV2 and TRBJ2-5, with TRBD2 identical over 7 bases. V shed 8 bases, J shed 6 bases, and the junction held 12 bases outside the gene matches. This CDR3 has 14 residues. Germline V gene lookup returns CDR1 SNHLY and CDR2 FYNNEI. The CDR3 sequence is CASRLGGVEQTQYF. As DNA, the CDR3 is TGTGCCAGCCGATTGGGAGGGGTGGAGCAGACCCAGTACTTC.

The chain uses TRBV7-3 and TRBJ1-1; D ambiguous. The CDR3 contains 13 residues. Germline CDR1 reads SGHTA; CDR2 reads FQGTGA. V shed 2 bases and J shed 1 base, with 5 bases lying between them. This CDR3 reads CASSLRSNTEAFF. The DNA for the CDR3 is TGTGCCAGCAGCTTACGGTCGAACACTGAAGCTTTCTTT.

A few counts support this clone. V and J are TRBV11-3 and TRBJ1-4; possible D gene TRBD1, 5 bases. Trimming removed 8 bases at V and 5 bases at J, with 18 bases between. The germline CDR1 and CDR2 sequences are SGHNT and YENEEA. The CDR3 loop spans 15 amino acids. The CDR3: CASADGQLTNEKLFF. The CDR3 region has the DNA TGTGCCAGCGCGGACGGACAACTAACCAATGAAAAACTGTTTTTT.

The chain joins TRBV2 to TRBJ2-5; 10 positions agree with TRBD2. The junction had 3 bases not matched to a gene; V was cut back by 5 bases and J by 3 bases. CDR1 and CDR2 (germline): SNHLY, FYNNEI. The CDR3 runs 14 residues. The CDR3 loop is CASSPLAGEETQYF. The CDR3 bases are TGTGCCAGCAGTCCTCTAGCGGGGGAAGAGACCCAGTACTTC.

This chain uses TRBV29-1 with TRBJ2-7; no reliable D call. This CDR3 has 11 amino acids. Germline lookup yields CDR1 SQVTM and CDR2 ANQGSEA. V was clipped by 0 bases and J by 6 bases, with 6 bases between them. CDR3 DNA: TGCAGCGTTGAAGATTACGGCGAGCAGTACTTC. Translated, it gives CSVEDYGEQYF.

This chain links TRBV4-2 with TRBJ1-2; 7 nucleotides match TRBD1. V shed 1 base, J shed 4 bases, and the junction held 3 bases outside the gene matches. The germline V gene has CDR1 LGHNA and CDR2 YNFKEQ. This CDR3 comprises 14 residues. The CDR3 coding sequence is TGTGCCAGCAGCCAAGTACGGGACAGCTATGGCTACACCTTC. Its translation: CASSQVRDSYGYTF.

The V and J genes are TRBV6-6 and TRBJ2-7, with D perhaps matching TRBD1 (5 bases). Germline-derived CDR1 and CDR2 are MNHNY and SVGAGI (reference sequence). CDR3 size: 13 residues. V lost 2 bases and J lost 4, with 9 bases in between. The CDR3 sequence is CASSYQGNYEQYF. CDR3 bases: TGTGCCAGCAGTTACCAGGGAAATTACGAGCAGTACTTC.

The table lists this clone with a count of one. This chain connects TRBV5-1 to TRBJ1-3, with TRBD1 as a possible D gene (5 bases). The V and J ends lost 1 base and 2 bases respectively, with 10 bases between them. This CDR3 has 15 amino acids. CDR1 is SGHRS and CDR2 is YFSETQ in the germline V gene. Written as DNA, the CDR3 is TGCGCCAGCAGCTTGACAGGAATAACTGGAAACACCATATATTTT. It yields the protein CASSLTGITGNTIYF.

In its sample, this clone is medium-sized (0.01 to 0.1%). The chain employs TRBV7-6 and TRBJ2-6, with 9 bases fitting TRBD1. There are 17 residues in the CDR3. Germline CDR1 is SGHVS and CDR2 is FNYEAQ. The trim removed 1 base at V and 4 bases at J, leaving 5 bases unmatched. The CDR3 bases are TGTGCCAGCAGCTTAGAGAACAGGGGGCAAGGGGCCAACGTCCTGACTTTC. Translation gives CASSLENRGQGANVLTF.

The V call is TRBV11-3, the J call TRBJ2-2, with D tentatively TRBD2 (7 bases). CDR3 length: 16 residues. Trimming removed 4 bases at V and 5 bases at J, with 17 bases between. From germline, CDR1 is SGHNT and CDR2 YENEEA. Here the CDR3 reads CASSSFGGHGTGELFF. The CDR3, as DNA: TGTGCCAGCAGCTCCTTCGGGGGGCACGGGACCGGGGAGCTGTTTTTT.

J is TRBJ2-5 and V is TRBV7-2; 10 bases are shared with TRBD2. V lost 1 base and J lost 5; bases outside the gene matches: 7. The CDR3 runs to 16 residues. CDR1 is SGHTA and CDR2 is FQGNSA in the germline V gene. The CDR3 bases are TGTGCCAGCAGCTTAGTCTCAGCGGGGGGGCAGGAGACCCAGTACTTC. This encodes CASSLVSAGGQETQYF. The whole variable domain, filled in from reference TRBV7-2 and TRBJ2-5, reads GAGVSQSPSNKVTEKGKDVELRCDPISGHTALYWYRQSLGQGLEFLIYFQGNSAPDKSGLPSDRFSAERTGGSVSTLTIQRTQQEDSAVYLCASSLVSAGGQETQYFGPGTRLLVL.

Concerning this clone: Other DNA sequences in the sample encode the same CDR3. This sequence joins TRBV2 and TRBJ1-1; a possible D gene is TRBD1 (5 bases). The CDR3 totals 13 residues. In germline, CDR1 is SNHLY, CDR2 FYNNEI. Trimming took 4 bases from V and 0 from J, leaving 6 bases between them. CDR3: CASSVGVNTEAFF. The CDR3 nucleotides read TGTGCCAGCAGTGTAGGGGTGAACACTGAAGCTTTCTTT. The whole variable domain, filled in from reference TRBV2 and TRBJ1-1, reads EPEVTQTPSHQVTQMGQEVILRCVPISNHLYFYWYRQILGQKVEFLVSFYNNEISEKSEIFDDQFSVERPDGSNFTLKIRSTKLEDSAMYFCASSVGVNTEAFFGQGTRLTVV.

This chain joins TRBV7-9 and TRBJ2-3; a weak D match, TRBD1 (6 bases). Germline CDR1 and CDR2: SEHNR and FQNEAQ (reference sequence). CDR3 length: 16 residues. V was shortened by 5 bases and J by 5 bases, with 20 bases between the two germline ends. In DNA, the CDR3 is TGTGCCAGCAGCAATACCGGCAGGGGTAGCCGAGATACGCAGTATTTT. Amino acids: CASSNTGRGSRDTQYF. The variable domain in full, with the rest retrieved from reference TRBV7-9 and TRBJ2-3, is DTGVSQNPRHKITKRGQNVTFRCDPISEHNRLYWYRQTLGQGPEFLTYFQNEAQLEKSRLLSDRFSAERPKGSFSTLEIQRTEQGDSAMYLCASSNTGRGSRDTQYFGPGTRLTVL.

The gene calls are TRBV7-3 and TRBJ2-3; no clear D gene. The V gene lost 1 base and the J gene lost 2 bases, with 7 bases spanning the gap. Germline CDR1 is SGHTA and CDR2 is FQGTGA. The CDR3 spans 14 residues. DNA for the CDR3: TGTGCCAGCAGCTTAATCCCATCCACAGATACGCAGTATTTT. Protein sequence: CASSLIPSTDTQYF.

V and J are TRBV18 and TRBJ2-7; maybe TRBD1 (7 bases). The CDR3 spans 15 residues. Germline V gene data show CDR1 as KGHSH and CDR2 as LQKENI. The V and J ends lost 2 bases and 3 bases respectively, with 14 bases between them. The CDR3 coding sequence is TGTGCCAGCTCACCATATGGGCAGGGGGGCTACGAGCAGTACTTC. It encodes CASSPYGQGGYEQYF.